This T cell receptor beta chain was identified in a study of cytomegalovirus exposure and HLA in healthy donors. At the level of the study: Roughly 85 million unique TCRs from HLA-typed donors were held in an early release of data. Findings and caveats of the study: Researchers catalogued over 150 TCR beta chains as cytomegalovirus-associated.

This clone was recorded only once. Its antigen remains unknown. The study ran its PCR with 60 Vbeta and 13 Jbeta primers. TCRdb keeps only in-frame clones here, not all; method: immunoSEQ multiplex PCR. The sample records around 150,000 clones, around two thirds being singletons. Donors had nominal health at sampling but likely had unrecorded immune exposures. The sequenced sample consisted of PBMCs. This TCR derives from a man aged 30 to 45 in good health and CMV-seropositive.

In nucleotides, the CDR3 is TGTGCCAGCCGTTACGCCTCAGGCGGGGGTGCTAGGGATACGCAGTATTTT. Amino acids: CASRYASGGGARDTQYF. This chain joins TRBV28 and TRBJ2-3; 7 bases map to TRBD2. The CDR3 runs to 17 residues. The germline CDR1 and CDR2 sequences are MDHEN and SYDVKM. Losses at the gene ends were 8 bases for V and 6 bases for J; bases not matched to a gene: 20.